This T cell receptor (beta chain) comes out of a study of vaccination and CD4 T cells after COVID-19 (dated by TCRdb to 2022 to 2024). In the study overall: The convalescent cohort included six males and four females, with two Hispanic individuals, seven Caucasians, two Asians and one multiracial person. Each participant got two doses of either the Pfizer-BioNTech BNT162b2 vaccine (n=8) or the Moderna mRNA-1273 vaccine (n=2). Post-COVID blood samples were collected from convalescent patients a median of around 96 days after diagnosis, with a range of about 30 to 180 days. Post-vaccine blood samples were collected a median of 72 days after the second vaccine dose, ranging from roughly 13 to 250 days. Culture stimuli were overlapping spike peptide pools from SARS-CoV-2 and from the common cold coronaviruses HCoV-NL63, HCoV-OC43 and HCoV-229E. Control cultures used a CEFX viral epitope pool as positive control, an HIV-1 Nef peptide pool as negative control, or no peptide. The spike-specific CD4+ TCR repertoire was compared before and after mRNA vaccination in approximately ten COVID-19 convalescent patients and a handful of infection-naive healthy vaccine recipients. Memory CD4+ T cell crossreactivity between SARS-CoV-2 and common cold coronavirus spike proteins was assessed at the TCR clonotype level in an earlier paper using these donors.

Receptor amplification or capture employed PCR. DNA from cultured CD4+ T cells was subjected to TCR sequencing with the Oncomine TCR Beta short-read assay at the Johns Hopkins FTIC core. The QIAamp micro DNA kit was used to extract genomic DNA from the cultured CD4+ T cells. The Oncomine TCR Beta libraries from cultured CD4+ T cells were pooled using unique dual indexes and then sequenced on an Illumina iSeq 100. In the paper's pipeline: Non-productive sequences were filtered out, and CDR3s that did not start with C, did not end with F or W, or were shorter than 7 amino acids were discarded. The MANAFEST web application identified antigen-specific clonotypes by comparing peptide-stimulated wells against reference wells and other culture wells. For a clone to be called positive, the clone needed an FDR below 0.05, an odds ratio above 5, and a productive frequency above 0.1% in at least two of three replicate wells. A clonotype counted as cross-reactive if it showed significant expansion both in the SARS-CoV-2 spike wells and in at least one common cold coronavirus spike condition. Using R version 3.6.1, CDR3 homology was evaluated through Levenshtein distances (stringdist) along with unrooted phylogenetic trees (ape). TCRdb reprocessed the public reads (quality trimming at Q25 with fastp, clone calling with MiXCR) and kept in-frame beta chains. All rows with the same CDR3 protein become a single entry with the most common DNA and genes. These V and J calls originate from TCRdb's pipeline instead of the authors' own analysis. This sample lists about 5,600 distinct CDR3 sequences; about 45% were detected once. Together, the top ten hold approximately 34% of the sample.

On this clonotype: Its recognized antigen is unknown. Base quality data are lacking; no much larger clone is found one base away.

V loses 2 bases, J loses 5 bases, and the germline ends lie 13 bases apart. From the cysteine up to the phenylalanine, the CDR3 has a length of 15 residues. Only CDR3 DNA is held: 45 bases, read in frame from base 1. From the germline V gene, CDR1 is MNHEY and CDR2 is SVGAGI. Broader findings and caveats from the paper: The study included relatively few convalescent patients and did not analyze early timepoints after natural infection. Of the vaccine-specific clones in convalescent patients, 304 of 307, or nearly all, reacted only to SARS-CoV-2 spike and did not cross-react with common cold coronaviruses. The median count of SARS-CoV-2-reactive clonotypes went up from around 20 after infection to a few dozen after vaccination, although the change was not significant. Among the post-vaccine SARS-CoV-2-reactive clones in convalescent patients, a median around 85% showed up only after vaccination, which suggests vaccine-specific priming.

The treatment or condition label on this specimen signifies: approximately nine-day PBMC culture with coronavirus spike peptide pools or control peptides (ViraFEST assay). CD4+ T cells from unexposed donors were collected before the COVID-19 pandemic (2011-2018). To expand antigen-specific T cells with peptide pools and then pick out the expanded clonotypes through TCR sequencing, the study relied on the ViraFEST assay. PBMCs were cultured at two million per well in IMDM supplemented with roughly 5% human AB serum and about 9.6 IU/ml IL-2, with 9.5 to 10 ug/ml peptide pools added. On days 3 and 7, half of the culture medium was replaced with fresh IL-2-containing medium. CD4+ T cells were isolated after 10 days of culture through negative selection using the EasySep CD4+ T cell isolation kit. As far as cell numbers permitted, CD4+ T cells from unexposed donors were tested for reactivity against SARS-CoV-2 S and N as well as four spike pools from common cold coronaviruses. PBMCs were separated from whole blood using Ficoll-Paque Plus gradient centrifugation and then either used fresh or cryopreserved at -140C. In general, triplicate wells were set up for every culture condition. The leukapheresis product for the unexposed donors was obtained through commercial purchase.

Source material: CD4+ T cells from blood, cultured in vitro. This receptor was taken from a human donor in good health. The chain is made from TRBV6-5 and TRBJ1-5; there is no confident call for the D gene. CDR3 protein: CASSYTLRGDQPQHF. The DNA is TGTGCCAGCAGTTACACATTGCGGGGAGATCAGCCCCAGCATTTT.